The rows below give T cell receptor beta chains drawn from one sample of a study of shared clonotypes between healthy human individuals. This table comes from immunoSEQ multiplex PCR, and its TCRdb copy is limited to in-frame clones, with some not included. This table has approximately 2.4 million clones, approximately 96% appearing once. The material sequenced was naive CD4+ T cells sorted from blood. The receptor source for this set is a man in his late teens or twenties in good health. Each CDR3 is given with its conserved first and last residue. Fields, in order: D gene, V gene, J gene, clone size, CDR3 protein, CDR3 DNA. A D gene is named only where the DNA matches it firmly. The size field is filled for only some rows; it gives once, few, many or a size class.

d_call: .; v_call: TRBV7-8; j_call: TRBJ1-1; clone_size: .; cdr3_aa: CASSLAQGGTEAFF; cdr3_nt: TGTGCCAGCAGCTTAGCACAGGGTGGCACTGAAGCTTTCTTT
d_call: .; v_call: TRBV11-2; j_call: TRBJ1-5; clone_size: .; cdr3_aa: CASSLGLGWQPQHF; cdr3_nt: TGTGCCAGCAGCTTAGGGTTAGGATGGCAGCCCCAGCATTTT
d_call: .; v_call: TRBV19; j_call: TRBJ1-5; clone_size: .; cdr3_aa: CASSESNQPQHF; cdr3_nt: TGTGCCAGTAGTGAAAGCAATCAGCCCCAGCATTTT
d_call: TRBD2; v_call: TRBV10-3; j_call: TRBJ2-7; clone_size: .; cdr3_aa: CAISEQGLAGYEQYF; cdr3_nt: TGTGCCATCAGTGAACAGGGACTAGCGGGGTACGAGCAGTACTTC
d_call: TRBD2; v_call: TRBV7-8; j_call: TRBJ2-3; clone_size: .; cdr3_aa: CASSRGGGTDTQYF; cdr3_nt: TGTGCCAGCAGTCGGGGGGGTGGCACAGATACGCAGTATTTT
d_call: .; v_call: TRBV2; j_call: TRBJ1-4; clone_size: .; cdr3_aa: CASSGGQKLFF; cdr3_nt: TGTGCCAGCAGTGGGGGGCAAAAACTGTTTTTT
d_call: TRBD1; v_call: TRBV13; j_call: TRBJ2-7; clone_size: once; cdr3_aa: CASSPRDSRDYEQYF; cdr3_nt: TGTGCCAGCAGCCCCCGGGACAGCCGAGACTACGAGCAGTACTTC
d_call: .; v_call: TRBV30; j_call: TRBJ1-1; clone_size: .; cdr3_aa: CAQRRGSQGMNTEAFF; cdr3_nt: TGTGCTCAGAGGAGGGGGTCTCAGGGAATGAACACTGAAGCTTTCTTT
d_call: .; v_call: TRBV11-2; j_call: TRBJ2-7; clone_size: once; cdr3_aa: CASSLIAEPYEQYF; cdr3_nt: TGTGCCAGCAGCTTAATAGCGGAACCCTACGAGCAGTACTTC
d_call: .; v_call: TRBV7-2; j_call: TRBJ1-2; clone_size: .; cdr3_aa: CASSSIPWTTNYGYTF; cdr3_nt: TGTGCCAGCAGCTCCATCCCATGGACTACTAACTATGGCTACACCTTC
d_call: .; v_call: TRBV28; j_call: TRBJ1-1; clone_size: .; cdr3_aa: CASSFLYSGGFF; cdr3_nt: TGTGCCAGCAGTTTTTTGTACAGCGGCGGTTTTTTT
d_call: TRBD2; v_call: TRBV7-9; j_call: TRBJ2-3; clone_size: .; cdr3_aa: CASSPGGDTQYF; cdr3_nt: TGTGCCAGCAGCCCGGGGGGAGATACGCAGTATTTT
d_call: TRBD1; v_call: TRBV5-8; j_call: TRBJ2-2; clone_size: .; cdr3_aa: CASSLQGWYTGELFF; cdr3_nt: TGTGCCAGCAGCTTACAGGGGTGGTACACCGGGGAGCTGTTTTTT
d_call: .; v_call: TRBV4-2; j_call: TRBJ1-4; clone_size: .; cdr3_aa: CASSGRATGGSEKLFF; cdr3_nt: TGTGCCAGCAGCGGCCGAGCGACGGGGGGTTCCGAAAAACTGTTTTTT
d_call: .; v_call: TRBV2; j_call: TRBJ2-3; clone_size: .; cdr3_aa: CASSDGATDTQYF; cdr3_nt: TGTGCCAGCAGTGACGGCGCAACAGATACGCAGTATTTT
d_call: .; v_call: TRBV7-2; j_call: TRBJ2-7; clone_size: .; cdr3_aa: CASSLAPPGEQYF; cdr3_nt: TGTGCCAGCAGCTTAGCTCCGCCCGGGGAGCAGTACTTC
d_call: .; v_call: TRBV2; j_call: TRBJ1-6; clone_size: .; cdr3_aa: CASTQGDSSYNSPLHF; cdr3_nt: TGTGCCAGCACCCAGGGTGATAGCTCCTATAATTCACCCCTCCACTTT
d_call: .; v_call: TRBV28; j_call: TRBJ2-3; clone_size: few; cdr3_aa: CASSLRTDTQYF; cdr3_nt: TGTGCCAGCAGTTTACGCACAGATACGCAGTATTTT
d_call: .; v_call: TRBV7-2; j_call: TRBJ2-7; clone_size: few; cdr3_aa: CASSLVPGYNEQYF; cdr3_nt: TGTGCCAGCAGCTTAGTCCCAGGGTATAACGAGCAGTACTTC
d_call: .; v_call: TRBV15; j_call: TRBJ2-3; clone_size: .; cdr3_aa: CATSRVGPRGSTDTQYF; cdr3_nt: TGTGCCACCAGCAGAGTGGGGCCGCGGGGAAGCACAGATACGCAGTATTTT
d_call: .; v_call: TRBV14; j_call: TRBJ2-7; clone_size: .; cdr3_aa: CASSQIPSYEQYF; cdr3_nt: TGTGCCAGCAGCCAAATCCCCTCCTACGAGCAGTACTTC
d_call: TRBD1; v_call: TRBV4-3; j_call: TRBJ1-6; clone_size: once; cdr3_aa: CASSQEVLESGGGSPLHF; cdr3_nt: TGCGCCAGCAGCCAAGAGGTCTTAGAGTCAGGGGGCGGTTCACCCCTCCACTTT
d_call: .; v_call: TRBV6-6; j_call: TRBJ1-4; clone_size: .; cdr3_aa: CASDTGYSEKLFF; cdr3_nt: TGTGCCAGCGATACAGGGTATAGTGAAAAACTGTTTTTT
d_call: .; v_call: TRBV5-1; j_call: TRBJ2-7; clone_size: .; cdr3_aa: CASSIRLDRSYEQYF; cdr3_nt: TGCGCCAGCAGCATTCGGTTGGACAGATCCTACGAGCAGTACTTC
d_call: .; v_call: TRBV6-5; j_call: TRBJ2-1; clone_size: .; cdr3_aa: CASREGNEQFF; cdr3_nt: TGTGCCAGCAGGGAGGGGAATGAGCAGTTCTTC
d_call: .; v_call: TRBV20-1; j_call: TRBJ2-1; clone_size: .; cdr3_aa: CSAGFPEQFF; cdr3_nt: TGCAGTGCGGGGTTTCCCGAGCAGTTCTTC
d_call: TRBD2; v_call: TRBV7-2; j_call: TRBJ2-7; clone_size: .; cdr3_aa: CASSFGTSGEVGEQYF; cdr3_nt: TGTGCCAGCAGCTTCGGGACTAGCGGCGAGGTCGGCGAGCAGTACTTC
d_call: TRBD2; v_call: TRBV5-1; j_call: TRBJ2-2; clone_size: .; cdr3_aa: CASSTLAGNTGELFF; cdr3_nt: TGCGCCAGCAGTACCCTAGCGGGGAACACCGGGGAGCTGTTTTTT
d_call: TRBD1; v_call: TRBV6-5; j_call: TRBJ1-6; clone_size: once; cdr3_aa: CASTLDRDASPLHF; cdr3_nt: TGTGCCAGCACCCTCGACAGGGATGCTTCACCCCTCCACTTT
d_call: TRBD2; v_call: TRBV7-2; j_call: TRBJ2-1; clone_size: .; cdr3_aa: CASSSPSGSYNEQFF; cdr3_nt: TGTGCCAGCAGCTCCCCTAGCGGGAGTTACAATGAGCAGTTCTTC
d_call: TRBD2; v_call: TRBV11-2; j_call: TRBJ2-1; clone_size: .; cdr3_aa: CASSLATPGLRDEQFF; cdr3_nt: TGTGCCAGCAGCTTAGCAACGCCGGGACTAAGGGATGAGCAGTTCTTC
d_call: TRBD1; v_call: TRBV7-2; j_call: TRBJ2-7; clone_size: .; cdr3_aa: CASRSRQGLPYEQYF; cdr3_nt: TGTGCCAGCAGATCCAGACAGGGCTTGCCCTACGAGCAGTACTTC
d_call: TRBD1; v_call: TRBV7-9; j_call: TRBJ2-7; clone_size: .; cdr3_aa: CASSQGQGAHEQYF; cdr3_nt: TGTGCCAGCAGCCAGGGACAGGGGGCCCACGAGCAGTACTTC
d_call: .; v_call: TRBV11-2; j_call: TRBJ1-2; clone_size: once; cdr3_aa: CASSLVFPGQGYTF; cdr3_nt: TGTGCCAGCAGCTTAGTATTTCCCGGACAGGGCTACACCTTC
d_call: TRBD1; v_call: TRBV9; j_call: TRBJ2-5; clone_size: .; cdr3_aa: CASSVDRGSETQYF; cdr3_nt: TGTGCCAGCAGCGTGGACAGGGGCTCAGAGACCCAGTACTTC
d_call: .; v_call: TRBV29-1; j_call: TRBJ2-3; clone_size: .; cdr3_aa: CSVENGDTQYF; cdr3_nt: TGCAGCGTTGAAAATGGAGATACGCAGTATTTT
d_call: TRBD1; v_call: TRBV6-5; j_call: TRBJ2-7; clone_size: .; cdr3_aa: CASSSPGTGPPEQYF; cdr3_nt: TGTGCCAGCAGTTCTCCGGGGACAGGGCCTCCCGAGCAGTACTTC
d_call: .; v_call: TRBV28; j_call: TRBJ1-2; clone_size: .; cdr3_aa: CASSSPTPDNYGYTF; cdr3_nt: TGTGCCAGCAGTTCACCTACGCCGGACAACTATGGCTACACCTTC
d_call: .; v_call: TRBV5-1; j_call: TRBJ1-6; clone_size: .; cdr3_aa: CASRLEKLVPLHF; cdr3_nt: TGCGCCAGCCGCCTGGAAAAATTAGTGCCCCTCCACTTT
d_call: TRBD1; v_call: TRBV10-1; j_call: TRBJ2-2; clone_size: once; cdr3_aa: CASRRDSTAGELFF; cdr3_nt: TGCGCCAGCAGACGGGACAGTACGGCCGGGGAGCTGTTTTTT
d_call: .; v_call: TRBV30; j_call: TRBJ1-1; clone_size: once; cdr3_aa: CAWSVEGSTEAFF; cdr3_nt: TGTGCCTGGAGTGTTGAGGGGAGCACTGAAGCTTTCTTT
d_call: TRBD2; v_call: TRBV11-2; j_call: TRBJ2-7; clone_size: .; cdr3_aa: CASSSLGRSYEQYF; cdr3_nt: TGTGCCAGCAGCTCGCTCGGGAGGTCCTACGAGCAGTACTTC
d_call: TRBD1; v_call: TRBV5-1; j_call: TRBJ1-6; clone_size: .; cdr3_aa: CASSLAGGSPLHF; cdr3_nt: TGCGCCAGCAGCTTGGCAGGGGGATCACCCCTCCACTTT
d_call: .; v_call: TRBV5-1; j_call: TRBJ2-2; clone_size: .; cdr3_aa: CASSTSPQGLTGELFF; cdr3_nt: TGCGCCAGCAGCACCTCCCCCCAGGGGCTCACCGGGGAGCTGTTTTTT
d_call: TRBD1; v_call: TRBV10-3; j_call: TRBJ1-3; clone_size: .; cdr3_aa: CAISSRGQAVGNTIYF; cdr3_nt: TGTGCCATCAGTTCGAGGGGACAGGCGGTTGGAAACACCATATATTTT
d_call: TRBD2; v_call: TRBV6-5; j_call: TRBJ2-7; clone_size: .; cdr3_aa: CASSYSSGNSYEQYF; cdr3_nt: TGTGCCAGCAGTTACTCAAGCGGGAATTCCTACGAGCAGTACTTC
d_call: .; v_call: TRBV9; j_call: TRBJ1-1; clone_size: .; cdr3_aa: CASSVVPNTEAFF; cdr3_nt: TGTGCCAGCAGCGTAGTCCCGAACACTGAAGCTTTCTTT
d_call: .; v_call: TRBV29-1; j_call: TRBJ2-3; clone_size: .; cdr3_aa: CSVVVGTDTQYF; cdr3_nt: TGCAGCGTTGTAGTTGGCACAGATACGCAGTATTTT
d_call: .; v_call: TRBV9; j_call: TRBJ1-5; clone_size: .; cdr3_aa: CASSVDGGYQPQHF; cdr3_nt: TGTGCCAGCAGCGTAGACGGCGGGTATCAGCCCCAGCATTTT
d_call: .; v_call: TRBV5-8; j_call: TRBJ1-6; clone_size: .; cdr3_aa: CASSLLGQRSSYNSPLHF; cdr3_nt: TGTGCCAGCAGTCTATTAGGACAGAGGAGCTCCTATAATTCACCCCTCCACTTT
d_call: TRBD2; v_call: TRBV7-9; j_call: TRBJ2-5; clone_size: .; cdr3_aa: CASSFRGGGETQYF; cdr3_nt: TGTGCCAGCAGCTTCCGGGGGGGCGGAGAGACCCAGTACTTC
d_call: .; v_call: TRBV30; j_call: TRBJ1-1; clone_size: .; cdr3_aa: CAGEQGNTEAFF; cdr3_nt: TGTGCCGGAGAACAGGGGAACACTGAAGCTTTCTTT
d_call: TRBD1; v_call: TRBV5-6; j_call: TRBJ2-3; clone_size: once; cdr3_aa: CASSFYGTVADTQYF; cdr3_nt: TGTGCCAGCAGCTTTTACGGGACAGTAGCGGATACGCAGTATTTT
d_call: .; v_call: TRBV18; j_call: TRBJ2-7; clone_size: .; cdr3_aa: CASSPPVAPAYEQYF; cdr3_nt: TGTGCCAGCTCACCACCAGTAGCGCCCGCCTACGAGCAGTACTTC
d_call: .; v_call: TRBV30; j_call: TRBJ2-1; clone_size: .; cdr3_aa: CAWSIGGQGNEQFF; cdr3_nt: TGTGCCTGGAGTATCGGGGGTCAAGGCAATGAGCAGTTCTTC